One T cell receptor beta chain is described in this entry. Its antigen is unknown. The sample originates from a study of cytomegalovirus exposure and HLA in healthy donors. CDR3 size: 16 residues. Per germline, CDR1 SGDLS and CDR2 YYNGEE. The V and J ends lost 2 bases and 5 bases, in that order; junction bases with no gene match: 12. With 60 Vbeta and 13 Jbeta primers, the PCR was carried out. The method was immunoSEQ multiplex PCR; TCRdb's version includes in-frame clones alone and lacks a portion of them. The table has roughly 150,000 clones, 64% seen once. Study findings and constraints: Reportedly, a later analysis found an Asian-associated ancestry cluster had fewer N-insertions than the roughly 700-donor mean. Most TCR sequences were rare, but some public TCRs occurred in many donors. TRBV6-2, TRBV6-3 and some other V segments were unresolvable in 87-base-pair reads.

The clonotype comes from a woman under 40 in good health and CMV-seropositive. This chain links TRBV9 with TRBJ2-5, with 7 bases aligning to TRBD2. Sequenced: PBMCs. The CDR3 coding sequence is TGTGCCAGCAGCGTGTCGGGGGGATCAGCCAAGGAGACCCAGTACTTC. This translates into CASSVSGGSAKETQYF.